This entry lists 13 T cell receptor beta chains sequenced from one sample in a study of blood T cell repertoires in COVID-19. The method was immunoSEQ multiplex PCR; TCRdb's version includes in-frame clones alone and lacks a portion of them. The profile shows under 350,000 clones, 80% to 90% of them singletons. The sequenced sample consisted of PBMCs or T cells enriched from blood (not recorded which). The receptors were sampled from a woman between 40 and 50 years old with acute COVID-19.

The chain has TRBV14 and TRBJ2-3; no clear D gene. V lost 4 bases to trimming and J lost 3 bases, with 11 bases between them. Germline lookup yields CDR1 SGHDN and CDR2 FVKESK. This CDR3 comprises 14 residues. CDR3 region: CASSRLEKTDTQYF. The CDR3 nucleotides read TGTGCCAGCAGCCGACTGGAAAAAACAGATACGCAGTATTTT.

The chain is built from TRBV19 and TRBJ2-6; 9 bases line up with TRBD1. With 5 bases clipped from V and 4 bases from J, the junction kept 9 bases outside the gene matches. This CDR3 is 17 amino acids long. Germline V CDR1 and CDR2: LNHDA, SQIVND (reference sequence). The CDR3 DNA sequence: TGTGCCAGTAGTGCCCGACAGGGGGTGAGGGGGGCCAACGTCCTGACTTTC. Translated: CASSARQGVRGANVLTF.

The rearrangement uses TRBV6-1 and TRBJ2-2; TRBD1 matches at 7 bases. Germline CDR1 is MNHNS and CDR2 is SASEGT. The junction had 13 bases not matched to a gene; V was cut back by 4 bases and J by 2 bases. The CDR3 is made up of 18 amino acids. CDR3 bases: TGTGCCAGCAGTGCCGGTCACGCCGGGACAGCAAACACCGGGGAGCTGTTTTTT. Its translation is CASSAGHAGTANTGELFF.

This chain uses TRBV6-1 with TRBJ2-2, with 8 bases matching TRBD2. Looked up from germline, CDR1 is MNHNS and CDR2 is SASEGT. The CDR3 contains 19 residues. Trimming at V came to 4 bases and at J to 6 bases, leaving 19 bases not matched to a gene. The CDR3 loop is CASSGFSGGLSGSAGELFF. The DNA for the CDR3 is TGTGCCAGCAGTGGTTTTTCGGGGGGGCTCAGCGGTTCCGCCGGGGAGCTGTTTTTT.

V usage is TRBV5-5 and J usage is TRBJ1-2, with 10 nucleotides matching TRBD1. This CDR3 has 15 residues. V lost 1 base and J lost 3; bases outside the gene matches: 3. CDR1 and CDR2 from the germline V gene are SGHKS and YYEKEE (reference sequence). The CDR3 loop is CASSLSGTGDYGYTF. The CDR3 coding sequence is TGTGCCAGCAGCTTGTCCGGGACAGGGGACTATGGCTACACCTTC.

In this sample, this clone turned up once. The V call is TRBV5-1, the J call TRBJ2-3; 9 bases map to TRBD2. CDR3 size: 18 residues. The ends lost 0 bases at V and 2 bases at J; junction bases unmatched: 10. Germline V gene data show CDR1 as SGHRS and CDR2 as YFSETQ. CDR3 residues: CASSLGPTSGFYTDTQYF. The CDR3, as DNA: TGCGCCAGCAGCTTGGGACCCACTAGCGGGTTTTACACAGATACGCAGTATTTT.

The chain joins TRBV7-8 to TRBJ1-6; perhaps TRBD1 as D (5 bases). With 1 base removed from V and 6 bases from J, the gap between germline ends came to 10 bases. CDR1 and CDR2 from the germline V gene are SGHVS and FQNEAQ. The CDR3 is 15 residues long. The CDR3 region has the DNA TGTGCCAGCAGCTTAGGGGTCCAGGGTAATTCACCCCTCCACTTT. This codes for CASSLGVQGNSPLHF.

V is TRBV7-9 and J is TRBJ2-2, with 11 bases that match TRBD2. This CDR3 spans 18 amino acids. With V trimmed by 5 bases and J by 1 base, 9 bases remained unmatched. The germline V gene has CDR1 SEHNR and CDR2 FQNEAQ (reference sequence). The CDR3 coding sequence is TGTGCCAGCAGCCCTCCGGGACTAGCGGACAGGAACACCGGGGAGCTGTTTTTT. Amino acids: CASSPPGLADRNTGELFF. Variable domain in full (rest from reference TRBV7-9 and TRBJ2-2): DTGVSQNPRHKITKRGQNVTFRCDPISEHNRLYWYRQTLGQGPEFLTYFQNEAQLEKSRLLSDRFSAERPKGSFSTLEIQRTEQGDSAMYLCASSPPGLADRNTGELFFGEGSRLTVL.

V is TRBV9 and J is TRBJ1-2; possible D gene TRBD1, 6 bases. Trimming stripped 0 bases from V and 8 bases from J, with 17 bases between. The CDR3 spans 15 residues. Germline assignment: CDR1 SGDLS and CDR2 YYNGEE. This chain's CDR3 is CASSVDGTLNWGYTF. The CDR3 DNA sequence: TGTGCCAGCAGCGTAGACGGGACACTTAATTGGGGCTACACCTTC.

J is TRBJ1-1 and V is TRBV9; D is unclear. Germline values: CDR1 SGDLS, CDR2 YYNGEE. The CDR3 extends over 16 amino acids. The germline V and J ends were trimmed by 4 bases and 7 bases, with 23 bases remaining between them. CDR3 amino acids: CASSPGWSAQSGEAFF. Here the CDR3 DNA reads TGTGCCAGCAGCCCGGGGTGGTCTGCACAATCTGGTGAAGCTTTCTTT.

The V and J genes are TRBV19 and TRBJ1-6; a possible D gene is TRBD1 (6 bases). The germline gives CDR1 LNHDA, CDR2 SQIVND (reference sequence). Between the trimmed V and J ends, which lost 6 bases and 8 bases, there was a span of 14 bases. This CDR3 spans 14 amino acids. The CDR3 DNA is TGTGCCAGTAGGGCGGAGGGGGGGCATTCACCCCTCCACTTT. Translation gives CASRAEGGHSPLHF.

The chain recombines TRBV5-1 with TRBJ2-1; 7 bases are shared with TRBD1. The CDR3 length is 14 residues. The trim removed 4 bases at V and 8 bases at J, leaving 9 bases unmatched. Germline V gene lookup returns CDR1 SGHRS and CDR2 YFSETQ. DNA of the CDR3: TGCGCCAGCAGCAACTACGACAGGGTTGATGAGCAGTTCTTC. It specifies CASSNYDRVDEQFF.

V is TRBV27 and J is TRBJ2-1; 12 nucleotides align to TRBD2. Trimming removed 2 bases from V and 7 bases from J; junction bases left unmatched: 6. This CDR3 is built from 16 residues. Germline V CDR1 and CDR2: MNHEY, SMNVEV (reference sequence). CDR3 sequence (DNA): TGTGCCAGCAGTTTAAAAGGACTAGCGGGAATTAATGAGCAGTTCTTC. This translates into CASSLKGLAGINEQFF.